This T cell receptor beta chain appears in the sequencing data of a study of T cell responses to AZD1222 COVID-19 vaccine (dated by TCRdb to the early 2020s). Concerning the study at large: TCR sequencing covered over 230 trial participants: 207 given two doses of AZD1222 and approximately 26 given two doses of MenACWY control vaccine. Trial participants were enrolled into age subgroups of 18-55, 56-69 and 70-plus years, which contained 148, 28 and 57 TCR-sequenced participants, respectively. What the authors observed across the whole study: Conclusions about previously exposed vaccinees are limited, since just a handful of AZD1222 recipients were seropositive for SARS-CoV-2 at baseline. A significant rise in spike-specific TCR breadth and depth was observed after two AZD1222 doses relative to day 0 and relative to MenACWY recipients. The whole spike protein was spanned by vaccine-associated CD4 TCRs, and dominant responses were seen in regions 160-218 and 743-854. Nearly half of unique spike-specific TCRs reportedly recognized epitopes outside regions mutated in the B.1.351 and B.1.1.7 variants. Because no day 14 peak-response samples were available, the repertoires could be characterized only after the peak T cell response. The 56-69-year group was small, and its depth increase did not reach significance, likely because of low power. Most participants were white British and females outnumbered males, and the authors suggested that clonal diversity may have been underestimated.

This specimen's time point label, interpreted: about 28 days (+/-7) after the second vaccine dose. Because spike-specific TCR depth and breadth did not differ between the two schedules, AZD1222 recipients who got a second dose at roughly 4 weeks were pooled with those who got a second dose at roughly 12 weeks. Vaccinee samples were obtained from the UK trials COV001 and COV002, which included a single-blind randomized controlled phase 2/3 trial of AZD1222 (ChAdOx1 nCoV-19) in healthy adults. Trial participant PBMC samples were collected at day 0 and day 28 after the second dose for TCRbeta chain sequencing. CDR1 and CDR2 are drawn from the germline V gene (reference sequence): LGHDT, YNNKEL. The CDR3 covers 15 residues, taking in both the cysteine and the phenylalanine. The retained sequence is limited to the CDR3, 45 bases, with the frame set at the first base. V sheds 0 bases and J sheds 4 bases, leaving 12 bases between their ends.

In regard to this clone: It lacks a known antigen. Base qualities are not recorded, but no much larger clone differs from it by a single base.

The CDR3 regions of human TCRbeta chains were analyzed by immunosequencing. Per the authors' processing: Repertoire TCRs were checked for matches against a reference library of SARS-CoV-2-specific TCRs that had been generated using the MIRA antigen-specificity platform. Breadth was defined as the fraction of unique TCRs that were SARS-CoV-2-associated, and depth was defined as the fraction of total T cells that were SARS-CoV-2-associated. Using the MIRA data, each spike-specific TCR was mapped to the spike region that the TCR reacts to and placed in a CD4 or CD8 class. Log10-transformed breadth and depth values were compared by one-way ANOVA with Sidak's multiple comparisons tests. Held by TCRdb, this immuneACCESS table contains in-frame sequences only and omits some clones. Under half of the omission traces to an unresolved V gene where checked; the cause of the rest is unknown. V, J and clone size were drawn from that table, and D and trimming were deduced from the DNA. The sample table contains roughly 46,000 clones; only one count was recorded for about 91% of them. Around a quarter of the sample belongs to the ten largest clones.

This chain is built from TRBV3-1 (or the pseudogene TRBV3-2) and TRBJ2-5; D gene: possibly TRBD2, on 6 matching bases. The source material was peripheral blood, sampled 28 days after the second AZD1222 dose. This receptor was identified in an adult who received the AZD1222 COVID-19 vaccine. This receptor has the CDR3 CASSQDYRRGETQYF. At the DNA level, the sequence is TGTGCCAGCAGCCAAGATTACAGGAGGGGAGAGACCCAGTACTTC.